The present T cell receptor beta chain was sequenced within a study of shared clonotypes between healthy human individuals. Evenly divided among several immunoSEQ plates was the genomic DNA of each subset. The repertoire was sequenced with immunoSEQ multiplex PCR; TCRdb's copy has only in-frame clones and lacks some. This sample has about 1 million clones, with about 75% found just once. The CDR3 covers 15 residues. Trimming took 3 bases from V and 4 from J, leaving 13 bases between them. The V gene's germline CDR1 is SGHTA and CDR2 FQGNSA. This clonotype was sampled from a young man in good health. The J gene is TRBJ2-1, the V gene TRBV7-2; D possibly uses TRBD1 or TRBD2 (5 bases each). The sample taken for sequencing was memory CD4+ T cells sorted from blood. The sample's subset: CD45RA-negative fraction. CDR3 region: CASSLEGTVYNEQFF. In DNA form, the CDR3 reads TGTGCCAGCAGCTTGGAAGGGACGGTTTACAATGAGCAGTTCTTC.